Following are 24 T cell receptor beta chains from one sample sequenced in a study of tumour-infiltrating T cells in Burkitt lymphoma. Using immunoSEQ multiplex PCR, the repertoire was profiled, and TCRdb retains in-frame clones only, with some absent. The table lists tens of thousands of clones, less than 35% of them singletons. The sample taken for sequencing was tumor tissue. These receptors all stem from a human donor with Burkitt lymphoma.

V usage is TRBV9 and J usage is TRBJ1-2, with D possibly TRBD1 on 6 matching bases. CDR3 length: 13 residues. Germline V CDR1 and CDR2: SGDLS, YYNGEE. V was pared by 3 bases and J by 1 base, with 7 bases between. The CDR3, as DNA: TGTGCCAGCAGCGAGGGGGGTAACTATGGCTACACCTTC. Protein sequence: CASSEGGNYGYTF.

The V gene is TRBV7-2, the J gene TRBJ2-2; D not resolved. This CDR3 spans 13 amino acids. V shed 1 base and J shed 4 bases, with 4 bases lying between them. The V gene's germline CDR1 is SGHTA and CDR2 FQGNSA. The CDR3 sequence: CASSLGGTGELFF. CDR3 bases: TGTGCCAGCAGCTTAGGGGGCACCGGGGAGCTGTTTTTT.

This clone occurred a few times. V is TRBV6-1 and J is TRBJ1-1; 8 nucleotides line up with TRBD1. Germline CDR1 reads MNHNS; CDR2 reads SASEGT. This CDR3 has 15 amino acids. The V and J ends lost 5 bases and 6 bases, in that order; junction bases with no gene match: 11. In DNA form, the CDR3 reads TGTGCCAGCAGTATCCAAGACAGGGGCTCCGCTGAAGCTTTCTTT. It codes for CASSIQDRGSAEAFF.

CDR3 residues: CASSFGGREDNQPQHF. CDR3 DNA: TGTGCCAGCAGCTTTGGGGGCAGGGAGGATAATCAGCCCCAGCATTTT. The V call is TRBV7-2, the J call TRBJ1-5; tentatively, D is TRBD1 (6 bases). V was trimmed by 3 bases and J by 4 bases, leaving 16 bases between them. The CDR3 length is 16 residues. Germline CDR1 reads SGHTA; CDR2 reads FQGNSA.

This chain connects TRBV29-1 to TRBJ1-1; D is undetermined. CDR3 length equals 13 residues. V was cut by 3 bases and J by 0 bases, with 8 bases left in between. Germline CDR1 is SQVTM and CDR2 is ANQGSEA. The CDR3 coding sequence is TGCAGCGTTGAGGGTCTCATGAACACTGAAGCTTTCTTT. Its translation is CSVEGLMNTEAFF.

This chain links TRBV7-9 with TRBJ2-5; TRBD2 matches at 9 bases. Germline CDR1 SEHNR, CDR2 FQNEAQ (reference sequence). Trimming took 6 bases from V and 9 from J; bases not matched to a gene: 8. The CDR3 has 13 amino acids. CDR3 in amino acids: CASSLLAGRAQYF. The CDR3 DNA follows: TGTGCCAGCAGTCTACTAGCGGGTAGAGCCCAGTACTTC. Complete variable domain (other parts from reference TRBV7-9 and TRBJ2-5): DTGVSQNPRHKITKRGQNVTFRCDPISEHNRLYWYRQTLGQGPEFLTYFQNEAQLEKSRLLSDRFSAERPKGSFSTLEIQRTEQGDSAMYLCASSLLAGRAQYFGPGTRLLVL.

The chain uses TRBV7-9 and TRBJ1-4, with D hard to call. The CDR3 sequence is 13 residues long. Germline CDR1 SEHNR, CDR2 FQNEAQ (reference sequence). V shed 8 bases and J shed 3 bases, with 10 bases lying between them. The CDR3 coding sequence is TGTGCCAGCCGACGGGGTGCTAATGAAAAACTGTTTTTT. As protein: CASRRGANEKLFF.

As to this clone: The germline gene is not matched at one end of the junction; a read error may be the cause. V usage is TRBV28 and J usage is TRBJ1-2; D is possibly TRBD1 (5 bases). The CDR3 totals 12 residues. Germline CDR1 is MDHEN and CDR2 is SYDVKM. The CDR3 region is CASRGGTSIIHF. The CDR3 nucleotides are TGTGCCAGCAGAGGAGGGACCTCTATTATCCACTTC.

The chain recombines TRBV14 with TRBJ1-1, with no clear D. This CDR3 has 15 amino acids. Germline V CDR1 and CDR2: SGHDN, FVKESK. The V and J ends lost 1 base and 7 bases respectively, with 16 bases between them. The DNA of the CDR3 is TGTGCCAGCAGCCAAGTTACCTCGCCCCGGGGTGAAGCTTTCTTT. Its protein product is CASSQVTSPRGEAFF. The variable domain in full, with the rest retrieved from reference TRBV14 and TRBJ1-1, is EAGVTQFPSHSVIEKGQTVTLRCDPISGHDNLYWYRRVMGKEIKFLLHFVKESKQDESGMPNNRFLAERTGGTYSTLKVQPAELEDSGVYFCASSQVTSPRGEAFFGQGTRLTVV.

The rearrangement joins TRBV29-1 to TRBJ1-3; D perhaps matches TRBD1 (5 bases). The CDR3 spans 14 residues. The V gene lost 3 bases and the J gene lost 1 base, with 10 bases spanning the gap. The germline V gene has CDR1 SQVTM and CDR2 ANQGSEA. CDR3 bases: TGCAGCGTTGACGGGGGGTTTTCTGGAAACACCATATATTTT. Its protein is CSVDGGFSGNTIYF.

J is TRBJ1-4 and V is TRBV7-9; D is unresolved. V was trimmed by 0 bases and J by 2 bases, leaving 16 bases between them. Germline V lookup: CDR1 SEHNR, CDR2 FQNEAQ (reference sequence). The CDR3 is made up of 18 amino acids. The CDR3 is CASSLASLRGLTNEKLFF. CDR3 DNA sequence: TGTGCCAGCAGCTTAGCCTCCCTCCGGGGTTTGACTAATGAAAAACTGTTTTTT.

This clone was seen a few times. The chain employs TRBV7-8 and TRBJ1-1, with a possible D match to TRBD1 (5 bases). The V end lost 7 bases, the J end lost 3 bases, and 18 bases lay between the germline ends. This CDR3 spans 15 amino acids. Looked up from germline, CDR1 is SGHVS and CDR2 is FQNEAQ. DNA of the CDR3: TGTGCCAGCATCGCTTACGGGGTGGGGGACACTGAAGCTTTCTTT. This codes for CASIAYGVGDTEAFF.

The chain is built from TRBV6-5 and TRBJ1-2; D is perhaps TRBD1 (5 bases). Trimming took 7 bases from V and 4 from J, leaving 10 bases between them. CDR1 MNHEY and CDR2 SVGAGI come from the germline V gene. The CDR3 has 12 residues. The CDR3 sequence is CASTGGGYGYTF. CDR3 in DNA: TGTGCCAGCACCGGCGGGGGCTATGGCTACACCTTC.

This chain uses TRBV7-9 with TRBJ1-4, with a tentative D call TRBD1 (5 bases). The CDR3 is 14 residues long. CDR1 is SEHNR, CDR2 FQNEAQ, per germline (reference sequence). V was shortened by 1 base and J by 14 bases, with 17 bases between the two germline ends. The CDR3 here is CASSLVDAGNRLFF. As DNA, the CDR3 is TGTGCCAGCAGCTTAGTGGATGCAGGGAATCGTCTGTTTTTT.

The genes are TRBV11-2 and TRBJ1-1; possible D gene TRBD1, 5 bases. Germline lookup yields CDR1 SGHAT and CDR2 FQNNGV. The V and J ends lost 3 bases and 1 base respectively, with 9 bases between them. CDR3 length equals 14 residues. This CDR3 reads CASSLQGGNTEAFF. The CDR3, as DNA: TGTGCCAGCAGCTTGCAGGGTGGGAACACTGAAGCTTTCTTT.

This chain uses TRBV5-4 with TRBJ2-1; 7 positions agree with TRBD1. Looked up from germline, CDR1 is SGHNT and CDR2 is YYREEE (reference sequence). The CDR3 has 16 residues. The J segment lost 0 bases and the V segment lost 4 bases, leaving 7 bases of the junction unmatched. This CDR3 reads CASSAWTGFSYNEQFF. CDR3 in DNA: TGTGCCAGCAGCGCCTGGACAGGATTCTCCTACAATGAGCAGTTCTTC.

This clone was observed a handful of times. The rearrangement uses TRBV5-1 and TRBJ2-7, with no clear D. The CDR3 spans 12 residues. Trimming took 3 bases from V and 3 from J, leaving 7 bases between them. Looked up from germline, CDR1 is SGHRS and CDR2 is YFSETQ. CDR3: CASSSSFYEQYF. CDR3 nucleotide sequence: TGCGCCAGCAGCTCTTCTTTCTACGAGCAGTACTTC.

Only a few counts were recorded for this clone. The rearrangement joins TRBV29-1 to TRBJ1-5; 8 bases match TRBD1. The CDR3 runs to 12 residues. V trimming: 6 bases; J trimming: 7 bases; junction bases outside the gene matches: 5. The germline V gene encodes CDR1 SQVTM and CDR2 ANQGSEA. CDR3 sequence (DNA): TGCAGCGTGGGACAGGCGGGGCAGCCCCAGCATTTT. It specifies CSVGQAGQPQHF.

This chain uses TRBV10-2 with TRBJ2-1; D is uncertain. Trimming shortened V by 3 bases and J by 7 bases, and 7 bases separated the two germline ends. The CDR3 is 12 residues long. The germline V gene encodes CDR1 WSHSY and CDR2 SAAADI. The CDR3 loop reads CASSELGNEQFF. CDR3 bases: TGCGCCAGCAGTGAATTGGGGAATGAGCAGTTCTTC.

This rearrangement joins TRBV10-2 to TRBJ1-4, with TRBD1 identical over 8 bases. The V gene end was trimmed by 6 bases and the J gene end by 7 bases; junction bases not matched to a gene: 13. The CDR3 runs 16 residues. Germline V gives CDR1 WSHSY, CDR2 SAAADI. The CDR3, as DNA: TGCGCCAGCAGGGCCGGACAGGGACAAACTCGTGAAAAACTGTTTTTT. This codes for CASRAGQGQTREKLFF.

This clone came up a few times. The gene calls are TRBV4-2 and TRBJ1-5; no firm D call. V was cut by 5 bases and J by 8 bases, with 19 bases left in between. The CDR3 has 15 amino acids. The V gene's germline CDR1 is LGHNA and CDR2 YNFKEQ. CDR3 coding DNA: TGTGCCAGCAGCAAACCCCTCCGCAGGTTGAAGCCCCAGCATTTT. Translating gives CASSKPLRRLKPQHF.

This rearrangement joins TRBV5-1 to TRBJ2-3; D possibly corresponds to TRBD1 (5 bases). The V and J ends lost 2 bases and 1 base respectively, with 5 bases between them. CDR1 SGHRS and CDR2 YFSETQ come from the germline V gene. The CDR3 has 13 amino acids. The CDR3 protein is CASSFRGTDTQYF. The CDR3 nucleotides are TGCGCCAGCAGCTTCAGGGGCACAGATACGCAGTATTTT.

J is TRBJ1-5 and V is TRBV4-2; no clear D. V lost 0 bases and J lost 3, with 3 bases in between. This CDR3 spans 13 amino acids. CDR1 is LGHNA, CDR2 YNFKEQ, per germline. CDR3 in DNA: TGTGCCAGCAGCCAAGACCTCAATCAGCCCCAGCATTTT. Its protein is CASSQDLNQPQHF.

The gene calls are TRBV14 and TRBJ2-5; D tentatively reads TRBD1 or TRBD2 (5 bases each). The CDR3 covers 13 residues. V shed 0 bases and J shed 6 bases, with 8 bases lying between them. The germline CDR1 and CDR2 sequences are SGHDN and FVKESK. The CDR3 reads CASSQDGGKTQYF. CDR3 sequence (DNA): TGTGCCAGCAGCCAAGATGGGGGAAAGACCCAGTACTTC.